Sequencing of this T cell receptor beta chain was carried out in a study of cytomegalovirus exposure and HLA in healthy donors. Across the whole study: A subsequent analysis reported that the 120 validation repertoires were produced on the same platform that had also been used for the roughly 700 first-cohort repertoires. Overall study results and limits: In vitro work confirmed that a few CMV-associated chains recognize CMV antigens. The study listed approximately 160 cytomegalovirus-associated TCR beta chains.

TCRdb's table, derived via immunoSEQ multiplex PCR, lists solely in-frame clones and lacks some. The sample comprises 150,000 to 200,000 clones, approximately 84% of which are singletons, and 10% to 13% rests with the top ten. Germline CDR1 and CDR2: SEHNR and FQNEAQ (reference sequence). The CDR3 has 15 amino acids. The donors belonged to the roughly 110-subject validation cohort, separate from the 666-subject first cohort. This clone was counted a single time. Antigen: not known. The junction does not match germline at one end; this may be a read error. The TCR sequence derives from a man aged 30 to 45 in good health and CMV-seropositive. Sequenced material: PBMCs. This sequence joins TRBV7-9 and TRBJ2-2, with 11 bases matching TRBD2. This CDR3 is CASSLAGGWTGELFF. The CDR3 bases are TGTGCCAGCAGCCTAGCGGGAGGTTGGACCGGGGAGCTGTTTTTT.